The text below deals with one T cell receptor (beta chain). Its antigen is still unknown. This CDR3 has 16 amino acids. The germline CDR1 and CDR2 sequences are SGHTA and FQGTGA. J gave up 4 bases and V 5 bases, and 9 bases lay outside the gene matches. This sample was taken from a study of shared clonotypes between healthy human individuals. Study results and limitations: A small donor pool kept down the genetic and exposure-history diversity that was represented. The four-donor shared clonotypes exceeded non-shared clonotypes in generation probability, with non-shared ones scoring lower.

Some clones are missing from TCRdb's copy, which holds only in-frame ones; the method was immunoSEQ multiplex PCR. The sample records 2 million to 3 million clones, roughly 93% being singletons. The sample comprised naive CD4+ T cells from PBMCs. Subset given: CD45RA+ positively selected. The receptor's source is a man between 18 and 35 years old in good health. Some clones in this sample may be carry-over from other donors' samples. V gene TRBV7-3 combines with J gene TRBJ2-2, with TRBD1 identical over 8 bases. This chain's CDR3 is CASSKRTGLSTGELFF. CDR3 coding DNA: TGTGCCAGCAGCAAAAGGACAGGGCTGAGCACCGGGGAGCTGTTTTTT. Combining the CDR3 with reference TRBV7-3 and TRBJ2-2 gives the whole variable domain GAGVSQTPSNKVTEKGKYVELRCDPISGHTALYWYRQSLGQGPEFLIYFQGTGAADDSGLPNDRFFAVRPEGSVSTLKIQRTERGDSAVYLCASSKRTGLSTGELFFGEGSRLTVL.